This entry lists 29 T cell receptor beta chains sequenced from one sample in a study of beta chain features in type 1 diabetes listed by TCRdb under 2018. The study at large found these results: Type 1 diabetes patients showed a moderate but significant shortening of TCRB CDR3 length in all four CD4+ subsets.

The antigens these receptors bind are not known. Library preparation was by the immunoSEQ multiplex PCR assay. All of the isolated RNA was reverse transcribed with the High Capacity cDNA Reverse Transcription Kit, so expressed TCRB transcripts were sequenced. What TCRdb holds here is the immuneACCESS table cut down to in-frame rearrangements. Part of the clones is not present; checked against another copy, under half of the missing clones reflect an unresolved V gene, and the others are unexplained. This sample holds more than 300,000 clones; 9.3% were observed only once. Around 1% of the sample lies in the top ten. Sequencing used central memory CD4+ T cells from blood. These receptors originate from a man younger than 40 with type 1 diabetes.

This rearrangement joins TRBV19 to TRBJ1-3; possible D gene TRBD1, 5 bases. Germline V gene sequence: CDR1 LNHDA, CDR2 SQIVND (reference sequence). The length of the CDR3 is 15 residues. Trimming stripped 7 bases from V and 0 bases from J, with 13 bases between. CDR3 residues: CASMTDLNSGNTIYF. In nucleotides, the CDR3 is TGTGCCAGTATGACAGATCTTAACTCTGGAAACACCATATATTTT.

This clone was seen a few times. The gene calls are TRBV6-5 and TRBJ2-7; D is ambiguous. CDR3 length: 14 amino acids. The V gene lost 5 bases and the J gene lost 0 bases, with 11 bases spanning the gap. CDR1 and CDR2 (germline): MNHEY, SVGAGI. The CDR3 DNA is TGTGCCAGCAGTGTTGTCCTTACCTCCTACGAGCAGTACTTC. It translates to CASSVVLTSYEQYF.

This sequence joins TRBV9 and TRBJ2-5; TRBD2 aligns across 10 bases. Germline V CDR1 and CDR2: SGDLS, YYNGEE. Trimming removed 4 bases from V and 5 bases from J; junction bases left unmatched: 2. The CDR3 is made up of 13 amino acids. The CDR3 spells CASSPGLAETQYF. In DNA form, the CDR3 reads TGTGCCAGCAGCCCGGGACTAGCGGAGACCCAGTACTTC.

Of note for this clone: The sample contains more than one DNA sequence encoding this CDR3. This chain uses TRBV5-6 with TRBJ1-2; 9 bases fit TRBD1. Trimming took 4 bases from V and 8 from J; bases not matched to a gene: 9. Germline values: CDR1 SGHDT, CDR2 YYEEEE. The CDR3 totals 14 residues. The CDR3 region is CASSPPGTGHGYTF. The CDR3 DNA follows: TGTGCCAGCAGCCCGCCCGGGACAGGGCACGGCTACACCTTC.

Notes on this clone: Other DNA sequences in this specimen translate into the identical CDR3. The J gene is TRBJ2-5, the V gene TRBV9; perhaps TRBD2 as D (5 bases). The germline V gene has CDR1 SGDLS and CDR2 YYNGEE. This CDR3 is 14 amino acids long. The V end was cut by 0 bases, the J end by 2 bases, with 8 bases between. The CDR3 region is CASSVASGQETQYF. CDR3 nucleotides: TGTGCCAGCAGCGTAGCCAGCGGTCAAGAGACCCAGTACTTC.

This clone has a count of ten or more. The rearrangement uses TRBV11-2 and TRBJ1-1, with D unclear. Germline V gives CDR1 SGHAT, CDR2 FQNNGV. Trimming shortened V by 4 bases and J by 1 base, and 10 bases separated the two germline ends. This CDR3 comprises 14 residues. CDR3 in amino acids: CASSWPGSNTEAFF. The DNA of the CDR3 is TGTGCCAGCAGCTGGCCCGGATCGAACACTGAAGCTTTCTTT.

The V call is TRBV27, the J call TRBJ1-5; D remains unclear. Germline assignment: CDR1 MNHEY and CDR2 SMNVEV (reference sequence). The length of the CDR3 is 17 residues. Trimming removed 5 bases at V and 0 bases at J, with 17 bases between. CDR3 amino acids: CASSPKPRMYSNQPQHF. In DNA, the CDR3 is TGTGCCAGCAGTCCGAAACCGCGAATGTATAGCAATCAGCCCCAGCATTTT.

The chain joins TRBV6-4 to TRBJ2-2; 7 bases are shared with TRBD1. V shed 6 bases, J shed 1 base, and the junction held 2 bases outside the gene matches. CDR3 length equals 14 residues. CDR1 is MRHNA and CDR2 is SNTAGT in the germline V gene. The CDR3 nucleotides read TGTGCCAGCAGGCGACAGGGGAACACCGGGGAGCTGTTTTTT. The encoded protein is CASRRQGNTGELFF.

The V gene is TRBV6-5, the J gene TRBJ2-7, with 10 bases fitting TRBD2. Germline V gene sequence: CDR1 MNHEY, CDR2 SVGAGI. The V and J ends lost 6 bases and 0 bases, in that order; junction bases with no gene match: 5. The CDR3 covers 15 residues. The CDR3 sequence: CASSRPSGGSYEQYF. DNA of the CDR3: TGTGCCAGCAGCCGCCCTAGCGGGGGCTCCTACGAGCAGTACTTC.

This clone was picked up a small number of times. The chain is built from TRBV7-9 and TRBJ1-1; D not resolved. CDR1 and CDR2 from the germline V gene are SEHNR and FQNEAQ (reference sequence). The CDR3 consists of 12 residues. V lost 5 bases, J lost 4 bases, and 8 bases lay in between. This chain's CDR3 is CASSRGGTEAFF. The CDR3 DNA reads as TGTGCCAGCAGCAGAGGAGGCACTGAAGCTTTCTTT.

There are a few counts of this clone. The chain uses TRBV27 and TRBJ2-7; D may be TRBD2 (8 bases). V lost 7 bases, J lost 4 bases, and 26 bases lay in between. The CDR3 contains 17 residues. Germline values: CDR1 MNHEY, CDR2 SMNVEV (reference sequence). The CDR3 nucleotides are TGTGCCAGCAAGGGGGCCCCAGGCGGGGGGCAAGAGTACGAGCAGTACTTC. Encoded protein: CASKGAPGGGQEYEQYF.

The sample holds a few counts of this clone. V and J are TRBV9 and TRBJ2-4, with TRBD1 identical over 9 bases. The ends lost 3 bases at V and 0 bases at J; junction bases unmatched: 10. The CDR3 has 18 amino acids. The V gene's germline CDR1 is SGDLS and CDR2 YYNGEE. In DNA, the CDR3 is TGTGCCAGCAGCGCCAGCGGGACAGGGAATATAGCCAAAAACATTCAGTACTTC. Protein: CASSASGTGNIAKNIQYF.

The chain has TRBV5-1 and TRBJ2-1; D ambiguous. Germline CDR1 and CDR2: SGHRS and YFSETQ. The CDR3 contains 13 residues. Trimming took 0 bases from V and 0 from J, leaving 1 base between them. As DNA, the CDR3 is TGCGCCAGCAGCTTGGCCTCCTACAATGAGCAGTTCTTC. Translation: CASSLASYNEQFF.

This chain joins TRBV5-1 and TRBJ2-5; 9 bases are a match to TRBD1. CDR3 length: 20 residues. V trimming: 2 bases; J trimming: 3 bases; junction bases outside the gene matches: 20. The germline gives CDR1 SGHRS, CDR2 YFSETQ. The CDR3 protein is CASSFRGSFPGDREKETQYF. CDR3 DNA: TGCGCCAGCAGCTTCCGTGGGTCGTTTCCCGGGGACAGGGAAAAAGAGACCCAGTACTTC.

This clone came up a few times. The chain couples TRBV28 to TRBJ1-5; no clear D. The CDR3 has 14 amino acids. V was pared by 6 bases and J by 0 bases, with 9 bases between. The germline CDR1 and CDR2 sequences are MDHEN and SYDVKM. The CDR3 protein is CASRSPVSNQPQHF. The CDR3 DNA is TGTGCCAGCAGAAGCCCTGTTAGCAATCAGCCCCAGCATTTT.

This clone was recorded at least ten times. CDR3 nucleotide sequence: TGTGCCAGTACAGGGGACATCAATCAGCCCCAGCATTTT. Amino acids: CASTGDINQPQHF. The chain couples TRBV6-6 to TRBJ1-5; 7 nucleotides match TRBD1. The junction had 5 bases not matched to a gene; V was cut back by 9 bases and J by 3 bases. The CDR3 has 13 residues. The V gene's germline CDR1 is MNHNY and CDR2 SVGAGI (reference sequence).

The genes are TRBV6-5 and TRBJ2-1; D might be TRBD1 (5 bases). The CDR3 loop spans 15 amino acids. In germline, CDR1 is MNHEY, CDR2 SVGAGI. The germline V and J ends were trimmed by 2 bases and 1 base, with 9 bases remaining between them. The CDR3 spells CASSYQGASYNEQFF. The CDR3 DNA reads TGTGCCAGCAGTTACCAAGGGGCATCCTACAATGAGCAGTTCTTC.

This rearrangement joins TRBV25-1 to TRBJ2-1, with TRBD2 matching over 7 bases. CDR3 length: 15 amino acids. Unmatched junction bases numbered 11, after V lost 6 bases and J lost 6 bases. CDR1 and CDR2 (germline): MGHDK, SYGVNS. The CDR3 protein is CASSHRGERPNEQFF. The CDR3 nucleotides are TGTGCCAGCAGCCACCGGGGGGAGAGGCCCAATGAGCAGTTCTTC.

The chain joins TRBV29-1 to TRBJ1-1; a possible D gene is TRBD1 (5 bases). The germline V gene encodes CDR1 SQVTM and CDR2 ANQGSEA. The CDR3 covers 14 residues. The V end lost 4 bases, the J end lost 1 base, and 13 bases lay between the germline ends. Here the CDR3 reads CSVGGFEGNTEAFF. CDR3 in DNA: TGCAGCGTTGGGGGGTTTGAGGGGAACACTGAAGCTTTCTTT.

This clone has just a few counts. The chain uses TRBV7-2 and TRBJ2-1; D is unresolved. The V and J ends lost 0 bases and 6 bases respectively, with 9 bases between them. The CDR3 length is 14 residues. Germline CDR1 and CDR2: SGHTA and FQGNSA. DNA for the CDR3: TGTGCCAGCAGCTTAGCTTTGGCGGTCAATGAGCAGTTCTTC. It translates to CASSLALAVNEQFF. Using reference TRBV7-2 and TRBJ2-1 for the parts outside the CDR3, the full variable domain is GAGVSQSPSNKVTEKGKDVELRCDPISGHTALYWYRQSLGQGLEFLIYFQGNSAPDKSGLPSDRFSAERTGGSVSTLTIQRTQQEDSAVYLCASSLALAVNEQFFGPGTRLTVL.

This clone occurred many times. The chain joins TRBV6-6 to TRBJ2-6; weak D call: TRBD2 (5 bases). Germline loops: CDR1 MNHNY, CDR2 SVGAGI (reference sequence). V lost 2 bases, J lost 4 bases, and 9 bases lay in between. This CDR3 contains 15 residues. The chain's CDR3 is CASSYLGMGANVLTF. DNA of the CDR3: TGTGCCAGCAGTTACCTCGGGATGGGGGCCAACGTCCTGACTTTC.

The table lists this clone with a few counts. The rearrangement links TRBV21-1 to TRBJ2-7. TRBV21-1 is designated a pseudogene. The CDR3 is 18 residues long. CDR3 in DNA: TGTGCCAGCAGCAAGAAAGGACGGGGACGGCTCAGCTCCTACGAGCAGTACTTC. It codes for CASSKKGRGRLSSYEQYF.

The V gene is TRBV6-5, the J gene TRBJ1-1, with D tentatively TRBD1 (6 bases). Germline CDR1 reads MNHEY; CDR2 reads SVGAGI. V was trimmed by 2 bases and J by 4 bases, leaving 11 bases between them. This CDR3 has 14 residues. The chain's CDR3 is CASSYPGAGTEAFF. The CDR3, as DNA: TGTGCCAGCAGTTACCCAGGGGCCGGCACTGAAGCTTTCTTT.

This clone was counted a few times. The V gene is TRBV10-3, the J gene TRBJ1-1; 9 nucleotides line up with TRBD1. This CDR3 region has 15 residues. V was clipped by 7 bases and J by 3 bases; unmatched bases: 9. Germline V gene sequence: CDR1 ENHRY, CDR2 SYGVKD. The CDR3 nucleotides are TGTGCCATCAACCCACAGGGGGCCGGAGACACTGAAGCTTTCTTT. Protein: CAINPQGAGDTEAFF.

The CDR3 loop is CASSITEGVNEKLFF. The CDR3 DNA reads as TGTGCCAGCAGCATCACAGAGGGTGTCAATGAAAAACTGTTTTTT. The chain is built from TRBV7-2 and TRBJ1-4; no clear D. The germline gives CDR1 SGHTA, CDR2 FQGNSA. V dropped 5 bases and J dropped 5 bases, with 15 bases sitting between them. This CDR3 comprises 15 residues.

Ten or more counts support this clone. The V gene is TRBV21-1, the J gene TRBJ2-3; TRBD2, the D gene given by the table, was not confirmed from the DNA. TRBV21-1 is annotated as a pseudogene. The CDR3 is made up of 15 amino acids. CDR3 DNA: TGTGCCAGCGGGCGGCGGGTTTGCCGCACAGATACGCAGTATTTT. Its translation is CASGRRVCRTDTQYF.

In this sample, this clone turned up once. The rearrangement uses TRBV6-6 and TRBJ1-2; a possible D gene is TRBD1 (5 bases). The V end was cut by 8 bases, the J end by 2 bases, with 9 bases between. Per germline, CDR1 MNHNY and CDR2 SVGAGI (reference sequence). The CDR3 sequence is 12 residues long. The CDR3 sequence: CASSRGNYGYTF. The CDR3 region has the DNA TGTGCCAGCTCGAGGGGAAACTATGGCTACACCTTC.

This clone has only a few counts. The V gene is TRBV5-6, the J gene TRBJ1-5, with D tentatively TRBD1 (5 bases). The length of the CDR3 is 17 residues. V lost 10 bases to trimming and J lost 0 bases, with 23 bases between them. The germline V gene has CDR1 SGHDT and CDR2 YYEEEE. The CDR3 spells CARSGAQGRNSNQPQHF. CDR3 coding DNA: TGTGCCCGCTCCGGGGCCCAAGGAAGAAATAGCAATCAGCCCCAGCATTTT.

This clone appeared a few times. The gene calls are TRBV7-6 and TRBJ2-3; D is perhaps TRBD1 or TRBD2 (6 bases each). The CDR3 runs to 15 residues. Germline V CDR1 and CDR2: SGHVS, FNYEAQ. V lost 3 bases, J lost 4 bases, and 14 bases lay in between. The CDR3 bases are TGTGCCAGCAGCTTTGAGGGGGGCCGTGCAGATACGCAGTATTTT. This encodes CASSFEGGRADTQYF. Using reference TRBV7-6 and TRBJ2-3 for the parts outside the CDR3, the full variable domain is GAGVSQSPRYKVTKRGQDVALRCDPISGHVSLYWYRQALGQGPEFLTYFNYEAQQDKSGLPNDRFSAERPEGSISTLTIQRTEQRDSAMYRCASSFEGGRADTQYFGPGTRLTVL.